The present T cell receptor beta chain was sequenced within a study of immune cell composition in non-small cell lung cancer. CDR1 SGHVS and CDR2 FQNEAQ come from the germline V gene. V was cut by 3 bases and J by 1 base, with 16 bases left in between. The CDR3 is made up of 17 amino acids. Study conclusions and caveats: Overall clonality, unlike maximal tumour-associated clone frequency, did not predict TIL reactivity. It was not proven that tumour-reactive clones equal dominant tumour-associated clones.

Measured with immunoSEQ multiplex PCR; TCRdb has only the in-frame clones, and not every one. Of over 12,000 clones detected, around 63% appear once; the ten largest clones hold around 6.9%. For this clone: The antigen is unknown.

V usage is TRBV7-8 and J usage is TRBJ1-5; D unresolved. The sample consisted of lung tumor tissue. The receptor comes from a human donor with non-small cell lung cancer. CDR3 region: CASSFQRLPRSNQPQHF. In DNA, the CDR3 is TGTGCCAGCAGCTTCCAACGACTACCCCGAAGCAATCAGCCCCAGCATTTT.